Listed below are T cell receptor beta chains from one sample, sequenced in a study of T-cell reconstitution after alpha-beta-depleted transplantation in children. TCRdb independently ran MiXCR on the PCR reads; one entry per CDR3 protein. The data contain hundreds of thousands of distinct CDR3 sequences, 16% of them singletons. Sequences were derived from PBMCs from the stem cell graft donor, sampled from the stem cell graft. These receptors originate from a human donor who donated a stem cell graft to a child with acute myeloid leukemia. Each CDR3 is given with its conserved first and last residue. The D gene is left open where the match is weak.

TRBV7-2	15	-	CASSLEAFSNQPQHF
TRBV12-3/TRBV12-4	17	TRBD1	CASSLDTGGGSSTEAFF
TRBV9	15	-	CASSVAVGTYDEQYF
TRBV30	14	TRBD1	CAWSRTGENTEAFF
TRBV20-1	13	-	CSAREDSKETQYF
TRBV4-3	17	TRBD1	CASSHLSGQLPGNTIYF
TRBV20-1	11	-	CSARDATEAFF
TRBV6-5	11	-	CAARGHTEAFF
TRBV24-1	15	TRBD1	CATSDSGQGKREQYF
TRBV20-1	16	-	CSAPSRLDRLTDTQYF
TRBV27	15	-	CASIPAGGSTDTQYF
TRBV30	11	-	CAWTMTDTQYF
TRBV4-2	13	-	CASSHGGPGELFF
TRBV19	14	TRBD1	CASRQGQRSYEQYF
TRBV12-2	15	-	CASRPPTGKNTEAFF
TRBV5-8	15	-	CASSLGGTSGETQYF
TRBV14	18	-	CASSQERENRANTGELFF
TRBV12-3/TRBV12-4	14	TRBD1	CASSLRTGYEKLFF
TRBV5-1	15	TRBD2	CASSLYVAGANEQFF
TRBV15	16	-	CATSRDRGRYLNEQFF
TRBV12-3/TRBV12-4	13	-	CASSLDRRREAFF
TRBV12-3/TRBV12-4	16	-	CASSDDLVLAKNIQYF
TRBV7-2	15	-	CASSFRGPFTDTQYF
TRBV29-1	13	-	CSGLRSKGNEQFF
TRBV12-3/TRBV12-4	14	TRBD1	CASARDSLNGKLFF
TRBV12-3/TRBV12-4	13	-	CASSLQGIAEAFF
TRBV20-1	14	TRBD2	CSARGGRNTGELFF
TRBV7-2	15	-	CASSLNSGSPYGYTF
TRBV20-1	14	-	CSASRQSSNQPQHF
TRBV12-5	15	TRBD2	CASGLYGTTGGEQFF
TRBV12-3/TRBV12-4	14	TRBD1	CASRPGQGTEKLFF
TRBV20-1	13	TRBD1	CSASGQVVKTQYF
TRBV30	13	-	CAWSRSVAYEQYF
TRBV20-1	13	-	CSAMGWVNTEAFF
TRBV27	16	TRBD2	CASSLATSGRLDTQYF
TRBV7-2	14	-	CASSSFGRTDTQYF
TRBV27	17	-	CASSLYSQGSGANVLTF
TRBV4-1	16	TRBD1	CASSQDNAGGSRRAFF
TRBV20-1	14	TRBD1	CRVGRAGGADTQYF
TRBV12-3/TRBV12-4	15	TRBD1	CASSLGQGARQPQHF
TRBV20-1	14	-	CSARRGGGKTEAFF
TRBV7-2	12	-	CASSLDGHEQYF
TRBV6-5	15	-	CASSYRWNQAGELFF
TRBV7-2	15	TRBD1	CASSFTDRAGQPQHF
TRBV5-1	14	TRBD1	CASSTGQGWTEAFF
TRBV20-1	15	-	CSARDAGREGQPQHF
TRBV10-3	15	TRBD2	CAISSGTSLTDTQYF
TRBV12-3/TRBV12-4	15	-	CASSLVGGGEEKLFF
TRBV20-1	14	TRBD2	CSARGAGGPAEQFF
TRBV20-1	14	-	CSAMRGNGNQPQHF